The rows below give T cell receptor beta chains drawn from one sample of a study of blood T cell repertoires in COVID-19. TCRdb's copy holds only in-frame clones and misses some; the assay was immunoSEQ multiplex PCR. The data hold 470,000 or so clones, with around 89% observed a single time. Sequenced sample: peripheral blood. These receptors were obtained from a woman in her twenties or thirties with acute or convalescent COVID-19. Each CDR3 is given with its conserved first and last residue. The D gene is left open where the match is weak. Clone size is not always given. Where it is, it says once, few, many or a class for expanded clones.

d_gene: NA; len: 12; v_gene: TRBV6-5; j_gene: TRBJ1-4; abundance: NA; CDR3aa: CASSLDREKLFF; CDR3nt: TGTGCCAGCAGTTTAGACAGGGAAAAACTGTTTTTT
d_gene: NA; len: 15; v_gene: TRBV19; j_gene: TRBJ2-2; abundance: few; CDR3aa: CAVKAGPTNTGELFF; CDR3nt: TGTGCCGTCAAAGCAGGGCCCACGAACACCGGGGAGCTGTTTTTT
d_gene: TRBD2; len: 16; v_gene: TRBV4-1; j_gene: TRBJ2-7; abundance: once; CDR3aa: CASSQPSSGGTYEQYF; CDR3nt: TGCGCCAGCAGCCAACCCTCTAGCGGGGGGACCTACGAGCAGTACTTC
d_gene: TRBD2; len: 15; v_gene: TRBV10-3; j_gene: TRBJ2-1; abundance: NA; CDR3aa: CAISESLQGGDEQFF; CDR3nt: TGTGCCATCAGTGAGTCTTTGCAGGGAGGGGATGAGCAGTTCTTC
d_gene: NA; len: 16; v_gene: TRBV7-9; j_gene: TRBJ1-4; abundance: NA; CDR3aa: CASSFRWAQDNEKLFF; CDR3nt: TGTGCCAGCAGCTTCCGTTGGGCCCAAGATAATGAAAAACTGTTTTTT
d_gene: TRBD1; len: 15; v_gene: TRBV5-4; j_gene: TRBJ1-2; abundance: NA; CDR3aa: CASSSAPTGGYGYTF; CDR3nt: TGTGCCAGCAGCTCAGCACCTACAGGGGGCTATGGCTACACCTTC
d_gene: TRBD1; len: 14; v_gene: TRBV28; j_gene: TRBJ2-7; abundance: NA; CDR3aa: CASRGTGNFYEQYF; CDR3nt: TGTGCCAGCAGGGGGACAGGTAATTTCTACGAGCAGTACTTC
d_gene: TRBD1; len: 15; v_gene: TRBV30; j_gene: TRBJ1-6; abundance: NA; CDR3aa: CAWSVTRQGYSPLHF; CDR3nt: TGTGCCTGGAGTGTAACCAGACAGGGGTATTCACCCCTCCACTTT
d_gene: TRBD2; len: 19; v_gene: TRBV7-4; j_gene: TRBJ2-7; abundance: NA; CDR3aa: CASSFGLAGGKYRSYEQYF; CDR3nt: TGTGCCAGCAGCTTCGGACTAGCGGGGGGGAAATATAGATCCTACGAGCAGTACTTC
d_gene: TRBD2; len: 15; v_gene: TRBV7-7; j_gene: TRBJ2-1; abundance: NA; CDR3aa: CASSLTGLAGDEQFF; CDR3nt: TGTGCCAGCAGCTTAACAGGACTAGCGGGCGATGAGCAGTTCTTC
d_gene: NA; len: 13; v_gene: TRBV27; j_gene: TRBJ1-2; abundance: NA; CDR3aa: CASSKGINYGYTF; CDR3nt: TGTGCCAGCAGTAAGGGGATTAACTATGGCTACACCTTC
d_gene: TRBD1; len: 17; v_gene: TRBV6-1; j_gene: TRBJ1-1; abundance: NA; CDR3aa: CASSDSGQGVLNTEAFF; CDR3nt: TGTGCCAGCAGTGATTCGGGACAGGGGGTTTTGAACACTGAAGCTTTCTTT
d_gene: TRBD1; len: 12; v_gene: TRBV2; j_gene: TRBJ2-7; abundance: NA; CDR3aa: CASSQQGGGQYF; CDR3nt: TGTGCCAGCAGTCAACAGGGGGGTGGGCAGTACTTC
d_gene: TRBD1; len: 15; v_gene: TRBV14; j_gene: TRBJ1-4; abundance: NA; CDR3aa: CASSRWGQGGEKLFF; CDR3nt: TGTGCCAGCAGCCGCTGGGGACAGGGTGGCGAAAAACTGTTTTTT
d_gene: NA; len: 14; v_gene: TRBV6-7; j_gene: TRBJ1-6; abundance: NA; CDR3aa: CARSSCVYNSPLHF; CDR3nt: TGTGCCCGCTCTAGCTGCGTCTATAATTCACCCCTCCACTTT
d_gene: NA; len: 14; v_gene: TRBV6-2/TRBV6-3; j_gene: TRBJ2-7; abundance: NA; CDR3aa: CASSQTQRGYEQYF; CDR3nt: TGTGCCAGCAGTCAGACCCAGAGAGGATACGAGCAGTACTTC
d_gene: NA; len: 17; v_gene: TRBV7-9; j_gene: TRBJ1-2; abundance: NA; CDR3aa: CASSPLMEGTARYGYTF; CDR3nt: TGTGCCAGCAGCCCATTGATGGAGGGTACGGCACGCTATGGCTACACCTTC
d_gene: TRBD1; len: 14; v_gene: TRBV7-9; j_gene: TRBJ2-7; abundance: few; CDR3aa: CASSLTGGTYEQYF; CDR3nt: TGTGCCAGCAGCCTTACAGGGGGGACCTACGAGCAGTACTTC
d_gene: TRBD2; len: 14; v_gene: TRBV2; j_gene: TRBJ2-7; abundance: NA; CDR3aa: CASKGGLAIYEQYF; CDR3nt: TGTGCCAGCAAGGGGGGACTAGCGATCTACGAGCAGTACTTC
d_gene: NA; len: 14; v_gene: TRBV24-1; j_gene: TRBJ2-1; abundance: NA; CDR3aa: CATSAGGSYNEQFF; CDR3nt: TGTGCCACCAGTGCAGGGGGGTCCTACAATGAGCAGTTCTTC
d_gene: NA; len: 16; v_gene: TRBV5-4; j_gene: TRBJ2-3; abundance: NA; CDR3aa: CASSPPGGPSTDTQYF; CDR3nt: TGTGCCAGCAGCCCCCCAGGTGGGCCAAGCACAGATACGCAGTATTTT
d_gene: NA; len: 14; v_gene: TRBV10-1; j_gene: TRBJ2-7; abundance: NA; CDR3aa: CASYKPGFSYEQYF; CDR3nt: TGCGCCAGCTATAAACCGGGATTCTCCTACGAGCAGTACTTC
d_gene: NA; len: 15; v_gene: TRBV11-1; j_gene: TRBJ1-1; abundance: few; CDR3aa: CASSLSPGVGTEAFF; CDR3nt: TGTGCCAGCAGCTTGAGTCCAGGGGTGGGCACTGAAGCTTTCTTT
d_gene: NA; len: 15; v_gene: TRBV10-2; j_gene: TRBJ1-1; abundance: NA; CDR3aa: CASSKFPQMNTEAFF; CDR3nt: TGCGCCAGCAGTAAATTTCCCCAAATGAACACTGAAGCTTTCTTT
d_gene: NA; len: 14; v_gene: TRBV6-5; j_gene: TRBJ2-2; abundance: NA; CDR3aa: CASSKPPGSGELFF; CDR3nt: TGTGCCAGCAGCAAACCCCCAGGGTCCGGGGAGCTGTTTTTT